The subject of this entry is one TCR beta chain. The antigen is unknown. Its ends do not fully match the called genes, so a read error is possible. Patients with ophthalmopathy all had a Clinical Activity Score of at least 3, a NOSPECS grade of at least 4 and duration under 3 months. The data were taken from a study of T cells in Graves' hyperthyroidism and ophthalmopathy. Study summary: Peripheral blood specimens were obtained at initial diagnosis, prior to any treatment.

Overall study findings and caveats: Ophthalmopathy got predicted by the model a median about 6.7 months before its onset. Most thyroid clonotypes that were expanded above 0.001 also turned up in blood.

Amplification of TCR beta CDR3 regions used RNA as the template. During a first-round RT-PCR of the TCR CDR3, the HTBI primer set was used. Via MiXCR, TCRdb re-called the multiplex PCR reads, giving one row per CDR3 protein. The sample has 600,000 to 650,000 distinct CDR3 sequences; about a fifth are singletons. Sample: blood. This clonotype was obtained from a man aged 30 to 39 with Graves' ophthalmopathy.

This CDR3 is CASSQGVVFNEQFF. CDR3 DNA sequence: TGTGCCAGCAGCCAAGGGGTAGTATTCAATGAGCAGTTCTTC. V gene TRBV5-1 combines with J gene TRBJ2-1; D might be TRBD1 (5 bases). The length of the CDR3 is 14 residues. CDR1 and CDR2 (germline): SGHRS, YFSETQ. The full variable domain, with the rest looked up from reference TRBV5-1 and TRBJ2-1, is KAGVTQTPRYLIKTRGQQVTLSCSPISGHRSVSWYQQTPGQGLQFLFEYFSETQRNKGNFPGRFSGRQFSNSRSEMNVSTLELGDSALYLCASSQGVVFNEQFFGPGTRLTVL.